The present T cell receptor beta chain was sequenced within a study of T-cell reconstitution after alpha-beta-depleted transplantation in children. In germline, CDR1 is MGHDK, CDR2 SYGVNS. This CDR3 comprises 11 residues. Trimming pared 2 bases from V and 7 bases from J, leaving 3 bases between. Using unique molecular identifiers, the investigators prepared the TCRbeta library. TCRdb re-called the PCR reads with MiXCR, one entry per CDR3 protein. This repertoire shows 500,000 to 650,000 distinct CDR3 sequences, 10% to 15% found once; its top ten account for over 2%. This clonotype was counted a few times.

The chain combines TRBV25-1 with TRBJ2-1, with D uncertain. The sample was PBMCs, mostly from graft donor cells, taken 360 days after TCRalphabeta/CD19-depleted stem cell transplant. The sequence was obtained from a male patient between 10 and 17 years old who had a stem cell transplant for acute myeloid leukemia, so the T cells may come from the graft donor. CDR3 region: CASSEHNEQFF. The CDR3, as DNA: TGTGCCAGCAGTGAACATAATGAGCAGTTCTTC.